This T cell receptor (beta chain) comes out of a study of Ad26.COV2.S vaccination and SARS-CoV-2 variants. Overall study: Recipients of Ad26.COV2.S got it intramuscularly, once or twice 56 days apart.

The treatment: roughly 19 received Ad26.COV2.S at low or high dose, single or two shots; about 5 received placebo; per-sample allocation not given. All samples were drawn on day 63, counting from the first vaccine or placebo injection. The CDR3 totals 12 residues. CDR1 and CDR2 (germline): SGHTA, FQGNSA. The germline V and J ends were trimmed by 3 bases and 11 bases, with 13 bases remaining between them. Using immunoSEQ multiplex PCR, the repertoire was profiled, and TCRdb retains in-frame clones only, with some absent. The table includes a few hundred thousand clones, about 90% detected once. This TCR was sampled from a person between 18 and 65 years old who received the Ad26.COV2.S COVID-19 vaccine or a placebo. This chain connects TRBV7-2 to TRBJ1-1; no clear D. This sample comprised peripheral blood, obtained in a trial of Ad26.COV2.S vaccine versus placebo. The CDR3 DNA follows: TGTGCCAGCAGCTTTGGGCGGACTTCGGCTTTCTTT. The encoded protein is CASSFGRTSAFF.